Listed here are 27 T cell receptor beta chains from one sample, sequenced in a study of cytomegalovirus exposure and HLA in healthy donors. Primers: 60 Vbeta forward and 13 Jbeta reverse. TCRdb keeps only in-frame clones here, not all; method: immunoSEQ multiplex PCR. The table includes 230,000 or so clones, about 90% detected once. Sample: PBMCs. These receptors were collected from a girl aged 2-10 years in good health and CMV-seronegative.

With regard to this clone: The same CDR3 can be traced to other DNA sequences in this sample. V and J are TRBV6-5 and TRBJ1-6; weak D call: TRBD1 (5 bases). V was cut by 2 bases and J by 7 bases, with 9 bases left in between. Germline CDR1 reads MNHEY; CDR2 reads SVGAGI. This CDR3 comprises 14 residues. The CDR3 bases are TGTGCCAGCAGTTACAGGGGTTTAAATTCACCCCTCCACTTT. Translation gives CASSYRGLNSPLHF.

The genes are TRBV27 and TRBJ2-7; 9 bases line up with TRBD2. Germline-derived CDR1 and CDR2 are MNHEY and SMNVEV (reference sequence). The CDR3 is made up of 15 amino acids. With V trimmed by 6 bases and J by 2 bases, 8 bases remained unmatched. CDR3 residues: CASRFDSGGTYEQYF. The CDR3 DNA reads TGTGCCAGCAGGTTTGATAGCGGGGGCACCTACGAGCAGTACTTC.

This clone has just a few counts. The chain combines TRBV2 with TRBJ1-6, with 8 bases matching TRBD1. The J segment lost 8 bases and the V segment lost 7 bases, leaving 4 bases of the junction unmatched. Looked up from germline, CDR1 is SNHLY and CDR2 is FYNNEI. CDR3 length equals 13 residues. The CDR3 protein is CASTQTGDSPLHF. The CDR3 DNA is TGTGCCAGCACGCAGACAGGGGATTCACCCCTCCACTTT.

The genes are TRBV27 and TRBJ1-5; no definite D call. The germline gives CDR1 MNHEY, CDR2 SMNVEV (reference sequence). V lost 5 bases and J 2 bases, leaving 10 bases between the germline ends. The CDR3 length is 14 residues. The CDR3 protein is CASSALQGNQPQHF. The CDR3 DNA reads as TGTGCCAGCAGTGCACTCCAGGGCAATCAGCCCCAGCATTTT.

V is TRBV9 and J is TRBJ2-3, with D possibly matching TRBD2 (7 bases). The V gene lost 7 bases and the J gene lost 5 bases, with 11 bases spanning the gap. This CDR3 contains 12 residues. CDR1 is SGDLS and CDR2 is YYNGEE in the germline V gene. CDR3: CASGGAGDTQYF. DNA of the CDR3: TGTGCCAGCGGGGGGGCGGGAGATACGCAGTATTTT.

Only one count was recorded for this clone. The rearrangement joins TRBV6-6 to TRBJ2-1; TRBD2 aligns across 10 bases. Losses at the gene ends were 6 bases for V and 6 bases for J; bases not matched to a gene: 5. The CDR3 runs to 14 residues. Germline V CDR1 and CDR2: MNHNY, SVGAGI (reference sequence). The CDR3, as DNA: TGTGCCAGCAGAGGACTAGCGGAGGGCAATGAGCAGTTCTTC. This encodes CASRGLAEGNEQFF.

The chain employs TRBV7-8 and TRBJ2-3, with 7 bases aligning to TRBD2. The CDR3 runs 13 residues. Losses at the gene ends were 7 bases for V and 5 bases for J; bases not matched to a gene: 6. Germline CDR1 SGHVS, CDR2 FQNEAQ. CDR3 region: CASKGLLLDTQYF. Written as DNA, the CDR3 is TGTGCCAGCAAGGGACTACTACTAGATACGCAGTATTTT.

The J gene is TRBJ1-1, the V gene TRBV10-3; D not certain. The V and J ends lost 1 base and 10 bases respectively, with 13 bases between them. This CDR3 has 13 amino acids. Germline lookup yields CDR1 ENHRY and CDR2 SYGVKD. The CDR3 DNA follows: TGTGCCATCAGTGAGTACCTAGACGGAGGAGCTTTCTTT. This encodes CAISEYLDGGAFF.

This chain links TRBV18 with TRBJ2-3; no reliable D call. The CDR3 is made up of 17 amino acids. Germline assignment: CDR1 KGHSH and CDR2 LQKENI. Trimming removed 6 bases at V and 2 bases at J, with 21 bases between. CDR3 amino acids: CASSQLHSNQYTDTQYF. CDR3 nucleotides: TGTGCCAGCTCGCAGTTGCATTCGAACCAGTACACAGATACGCAGTATTTT.

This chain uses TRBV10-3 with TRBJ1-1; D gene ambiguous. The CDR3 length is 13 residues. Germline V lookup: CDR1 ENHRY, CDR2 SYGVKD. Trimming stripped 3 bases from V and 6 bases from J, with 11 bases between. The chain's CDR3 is CAISDATMAEAFF. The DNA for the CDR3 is TGTGCCATCAGTGACGCGACAATGGCTGAAGCTTTCTTT.

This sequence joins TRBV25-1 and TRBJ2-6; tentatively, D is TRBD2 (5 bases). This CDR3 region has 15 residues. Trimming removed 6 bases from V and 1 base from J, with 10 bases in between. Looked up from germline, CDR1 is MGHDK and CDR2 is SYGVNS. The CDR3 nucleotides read TGTGCCAGCAGCGAGGGTTTATCTGGGGCCAACGTCCTGACTTTC. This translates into CASSEGLSGANVLTF.

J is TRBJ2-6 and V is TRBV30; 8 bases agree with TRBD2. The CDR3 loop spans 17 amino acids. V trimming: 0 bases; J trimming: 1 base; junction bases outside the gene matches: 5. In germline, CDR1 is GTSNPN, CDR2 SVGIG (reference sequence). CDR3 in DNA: TGTGCCTGGAGTGTGCCCGGGGGGGGATCTGGGGCCAACGTCCTGACTTTC. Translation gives CAWSVPGGGSGANVLTF.

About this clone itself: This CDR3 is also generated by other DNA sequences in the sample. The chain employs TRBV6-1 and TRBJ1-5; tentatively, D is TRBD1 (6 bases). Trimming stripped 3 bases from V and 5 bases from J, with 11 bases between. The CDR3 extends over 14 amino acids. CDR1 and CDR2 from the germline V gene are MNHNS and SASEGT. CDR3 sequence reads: CASSEVRGYQPQHF. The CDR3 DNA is TGTGCCAGCAGTGAGGTCAGGGGTTATCAGCCCCAGCATTTT.

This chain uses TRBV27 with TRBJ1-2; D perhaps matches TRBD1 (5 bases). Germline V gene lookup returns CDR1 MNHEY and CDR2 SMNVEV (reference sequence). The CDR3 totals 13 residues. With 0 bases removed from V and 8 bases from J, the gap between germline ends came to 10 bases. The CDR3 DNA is TGTGCCAGCAGTTTATCCGCAGGGCGCGGCTACACCTTC. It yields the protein CASSLSAGRGYTF.

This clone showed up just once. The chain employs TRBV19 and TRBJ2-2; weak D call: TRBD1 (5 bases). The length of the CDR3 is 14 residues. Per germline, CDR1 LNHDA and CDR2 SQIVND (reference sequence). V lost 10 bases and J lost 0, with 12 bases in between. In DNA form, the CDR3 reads TGTGCCACCCAGGGCGCTCCGAACACCGGGGAGCTGTTTTTT. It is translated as CATQGAPNTGELFF. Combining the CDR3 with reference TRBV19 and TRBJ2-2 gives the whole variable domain DGGITQSPKYLFRKEGQNVTLSCEQNLNHDAMYWYRQDPGQGLRLIYYSQIVNDFQKGDIAEGYSVSREKKESFPLTVTSAQKNPTAFYLCATQGAPNTGELFFGEGSRLTVL.

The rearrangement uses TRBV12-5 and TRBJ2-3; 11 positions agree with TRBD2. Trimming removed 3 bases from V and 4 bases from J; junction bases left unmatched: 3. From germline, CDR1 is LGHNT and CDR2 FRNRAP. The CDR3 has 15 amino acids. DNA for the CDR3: TGTGCTAGTGGTTTCCTGGGACTAGCGGCAGATACGCAGTATTTT. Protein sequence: CASGFLGLAADTQYF.

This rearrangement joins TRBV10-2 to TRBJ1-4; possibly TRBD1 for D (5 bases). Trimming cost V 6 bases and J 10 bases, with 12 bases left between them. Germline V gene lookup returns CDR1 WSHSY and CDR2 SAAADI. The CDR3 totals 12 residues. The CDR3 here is CASRGEAGKLFF. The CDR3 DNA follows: TGCGCCAGCAGGGGGGAGGCCGGAAAACTGTTTTTT.

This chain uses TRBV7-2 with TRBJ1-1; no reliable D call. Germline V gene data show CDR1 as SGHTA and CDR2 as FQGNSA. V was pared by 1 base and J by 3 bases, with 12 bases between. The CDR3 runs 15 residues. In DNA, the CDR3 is TGTGCCAGCAGCTTAGAATCTAGAATCTACACTGAAGCTTTCTTT. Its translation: CASSLESRIYTEAFF.

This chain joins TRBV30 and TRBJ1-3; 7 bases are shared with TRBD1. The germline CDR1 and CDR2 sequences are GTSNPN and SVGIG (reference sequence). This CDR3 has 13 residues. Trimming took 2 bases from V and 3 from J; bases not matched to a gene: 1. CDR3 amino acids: CAWSSGGGNTIYF. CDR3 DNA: TGTGCCTGGAGTTCAGGGGGTGGAAACACCATATATTTT.

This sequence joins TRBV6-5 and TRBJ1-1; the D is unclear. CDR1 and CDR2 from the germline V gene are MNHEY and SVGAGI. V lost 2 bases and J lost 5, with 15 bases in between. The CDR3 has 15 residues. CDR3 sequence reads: CASSYARRQGTEAFF. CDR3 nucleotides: TGTGCCAGCAGTTACGCCCGGAGGCAAGGGACTGAAGCTTTCTTT.

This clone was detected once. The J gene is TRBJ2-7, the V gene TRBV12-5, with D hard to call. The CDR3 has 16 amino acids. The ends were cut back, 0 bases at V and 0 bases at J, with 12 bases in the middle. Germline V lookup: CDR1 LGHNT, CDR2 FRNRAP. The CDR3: CASGLVLSSPSYEQYF. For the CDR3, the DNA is TGTGCTAGTGGTTTGGTACTGTCAAGTCCCTCCTACGAGCAGTACTTC.

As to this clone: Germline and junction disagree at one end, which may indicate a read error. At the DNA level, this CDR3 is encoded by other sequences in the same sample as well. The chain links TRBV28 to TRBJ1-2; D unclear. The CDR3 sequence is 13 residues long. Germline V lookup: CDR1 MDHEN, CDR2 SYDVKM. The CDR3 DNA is TGCGCCAGCAGCCCGGATCGAGGAGGGGGCTACACCTTC. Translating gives CASSPDRGGGYTF.

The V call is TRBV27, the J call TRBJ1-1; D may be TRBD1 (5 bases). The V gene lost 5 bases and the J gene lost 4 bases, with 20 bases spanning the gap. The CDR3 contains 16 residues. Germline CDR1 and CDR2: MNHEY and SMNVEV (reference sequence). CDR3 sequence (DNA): TGTGCCAGCAGTACCCATCCGCGGAGGGGTGGCACTGAAGCTTTCTTT. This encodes CASSTHPRRGGTEAFF.

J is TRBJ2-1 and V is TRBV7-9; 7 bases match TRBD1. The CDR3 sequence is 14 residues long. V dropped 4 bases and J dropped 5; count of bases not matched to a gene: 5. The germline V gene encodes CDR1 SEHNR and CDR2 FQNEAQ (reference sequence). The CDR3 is CASSSTGQNNEQFF. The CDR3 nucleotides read TGTGCCAGCAGCTCGACGGGACAGAACAATGAGCAGTTCTTC.

CDR3 amino acids: CAWSVAGEKLFF. CDR3 DNA: TGTGCCTGGAGTGTAGCTGGTGAAAAACTGTTTTTT. V usage is TRBV30 and J usage is TRBJ1-4; unclear D gene. The CDR3 is 12 residues long. In germline, CDR1 is GTSNPN, CDR2 SVGIG (reference sequence). V was clipped by 0 bases and J by 7 bases, with 6 bases between them.

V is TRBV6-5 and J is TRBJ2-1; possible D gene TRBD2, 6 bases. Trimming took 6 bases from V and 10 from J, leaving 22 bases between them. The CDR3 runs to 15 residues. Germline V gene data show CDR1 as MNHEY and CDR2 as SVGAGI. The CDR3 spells CASSYGTSAGIEQFF. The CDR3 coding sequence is TGTGCCAGCAGCTATGGGACTTCCGCTGGGATCGAGCAGTTCTTC.

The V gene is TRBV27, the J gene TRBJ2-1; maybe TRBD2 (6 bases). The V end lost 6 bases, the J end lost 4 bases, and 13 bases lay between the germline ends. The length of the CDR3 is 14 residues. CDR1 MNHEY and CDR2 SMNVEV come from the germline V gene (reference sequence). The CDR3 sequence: CASSYRGLYNEQFF. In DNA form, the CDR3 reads TGTGCCAGCAGCTACCGAGGACTATACAATGAGCAGTTCTTC.